The present entry profiles one T cell receptor beta chain with its context. Antigen specificity is unknown. TCRdb recomputed calls from the reads with MiXCR, one row per CDR3 protein. The sample carries hundreds of thousands of distinct CDR3 sequences, around a third recorded once. The source of the sample is a study of T cell repertoires in cytomegalovirus infection. Study summary: Recently identified HLA-C-restricted CMV epitopes were among the peptides used. A matching HLA type, together with CMV infection, was signaled by public TCR beta signatures. General study results and limits: Dominating the ex vivo response were TCR beta clonotypes that were CMV-specific and HLA-C-restricted.

The specimen comprised cultured PBMCs, sampled from culture after CMV antigen stimulation. This clonotype was sampled from a human donor in good health (CMV status not recorded). Some clones in this sample may be carry-over from other donors' samples.

The CDR3 DNA sequence: TGTGCCAGCAGCTCCCTCTTAGCGGGCGGAACCCCGAACACCGGGGAGCTGTTTTTT. Amino acid sequence: CASSSLLAGGTPNTGELFF. The chain links TRBV7-9 to TRBJ2-2; TRBD2 matches 7 bases. The V gene's germline CDR1 is SEHNR and CDR2 FQNEAQ (reference sequence). Losses at the gene ends were 4 bases for V and 0 bases for J; bases not matched to a gene: 14. The CDR3 is 19 amino acids.